This T cell receptor beta chain is from a study of CD8+ T cells in alopecia areata. The CDR3 is made up of 13 amino acids. From germline, CDR1 is SNHLY and CDR2 FYNNEI. V was pared by 6 bases and J by 2 bases, with 0 bases of the junction left unmatched. Treatment meaning: oral pan-JAK inhibitor, 5-10 mg twice daily. General study results and limits: Resident alphabeta T cells of normal skin are also sequenced in scalp samples.

As to this clone: The target antigen is unknown.

Investigators isolated RNA and reverse transcribed it into cDNA to act as the sequencing template. The data were produced by immunoSEQ multiplex PCR, yet TCRdb's version contains in-frame clones alone and is incomplete. The data hold fewer than 250,000 clones, with over 60% observed a single time. This chain joins TRBV2 and TRBJ1-3; TRBD1 matches at 8 bases. This TCR derives from a human donor with alopecia areata. Sequenced material: CD4+ T cells sorted from blood, taken at week 4, from a patient treated with tofacitinib. The DNA of the CDR3 is TGTGCCAGCAGACAGGGGGCTGGAAACACCATATATTTT. Residues: CASRQGAGNTIYF.